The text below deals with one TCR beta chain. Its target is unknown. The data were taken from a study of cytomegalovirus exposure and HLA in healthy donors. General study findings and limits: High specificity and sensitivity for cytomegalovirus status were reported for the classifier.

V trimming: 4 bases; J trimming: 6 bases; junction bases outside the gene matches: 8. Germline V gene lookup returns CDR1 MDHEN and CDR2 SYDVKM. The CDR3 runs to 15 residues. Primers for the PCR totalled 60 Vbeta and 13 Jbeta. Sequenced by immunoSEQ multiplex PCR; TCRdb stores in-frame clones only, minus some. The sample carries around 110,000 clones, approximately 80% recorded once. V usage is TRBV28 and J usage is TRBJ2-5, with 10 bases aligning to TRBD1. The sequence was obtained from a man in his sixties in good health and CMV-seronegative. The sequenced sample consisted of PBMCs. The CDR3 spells CASSSPTGGLKTQYF. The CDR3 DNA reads TGTGCCAGCAGTTCGCCGACAGGGGGCTTGAAGACCCAGTACTTC. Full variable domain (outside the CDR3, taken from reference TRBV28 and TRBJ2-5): DVKVTQSSRYLVKRTGEKVFLECVQDMDHENMFWYRQDPGLGLRLIYFSYDVKMKEKGDIPEGYSVSREKKERFSLILESASTNQTSMYLCASSSPTGGLKTQYFGPGTRLLVL.